Listed below are T cell receptor beta chains from one sample, sequenced in a study of cytomegalovirus exposure and HLA in healthy donors. The method was immunoSEQ multiplex PCR; TCRdb's version includes in-frame clones alone and lacks a portion of them. This table has about 160,000 clones, approximately 81% appearing once. The material sequenced was PBMCs. The source of these receptors is a man in his late teens or twenties in good health and CMV-seronegative. Both conserved end residues are part of each CDR3. D genes are given only for firm matches. Where a row states a size, it is once, few, many or the class of an expanded clone; other rows omit it.

j_call | clone_size | cdr3_length | v_call | d_call | cdr3_nt | cdr3_aa
TRBJ1-3 | NA | 15 | TRBV5-4 | TRBD1 | TGTGCCAGCAGCTTGGGCAGGGGGTTCGGAAACACCATATATTTT | CASSLGRGFGNTIYF
TRBJ2-2 | few | 15 | TRBV7-9 | NA | TGTGCCAGCAGCTTTGGTCTAGACAACACCGGGGAGCTGTTTTTT | CASSFGLDNTGELFF
TRBJ1-2 | once | 15 | TRBV16 | TRBD1 | TGTGCCAGCAGCCATCGACAGGGAGTTTATCATGGCTACACCTTC | CASSHRQGVYHGYTF
TRBJ2-5 | once | 15 | TRBV5-6 | TRBD1 | TGTGCCAGCAGCCCCGTGGTAGGGGGCCGCGGGACCCAGTACTTC | CASSPVVGGRGTQYF
TRBJ1-1 | few | 13 | TRBV15 | NA | TGTGCCACCAGCAGAGATCGGAACACTGAAGCTTTCTTT | CATSRDRNTEAFF
TRBJ1-2 | NA | 15 | TRBV6-1 | TRBD1 | TGTGCCAGTACCAGGGGGGCAGGGGGAGGCTATGGCTACACCTTC | CASTRGAGGGYGYTF
TRBJ2-1 | few | 15 | TRBV25-1 | NA | TGTGCCAGCAGTGAAATGGAGGGAAGACGATATGAGCAGTTCTTC | CASSEMEGRRYEQFF
TRBJ2-3 | NA | 16 | TRBV5-6 | TRBD2 | TGTGCCAGCAGCCCAATACTAGCGGGAGTGACAGATACGCAGTATTTT | CASSPILAGVTDTQYF
TRBJ2-5 | NA | 15 | TRBV9 | NA | TGTGCCAGCAGCGTAGAGGCAGGCCACCCAGGGACCCAGTACTTC | CASSVEAGHPGTQYF
TRBJ2-1 | NA | 16 | TRBV28 | TRBD2 | TGTGCCAGCAGCGCCCCTAGCGGGAGCTCCTACAATGAGCAGTTCTTC | CASSAPSGSSYNEQFF
TRBJ1-1 | NA | 14 | TRBV9 | NA | TGTGCCAGCAGCGGCTGGGGGGGGATGTCTGAAGCTTTCTTT | CASSGWGGMSEAFF
TRBJ1-2 | NA | 12 | TRBV28 | NA | TGTGCCAGCAGCCCCGTCAACTATGGCTACACCTTC | CASSPVNYGYTF
TRBJ2-6 | few | 15 | TRBV11-2 | NA | TGTGCCAGCAGCCCCAGGTTGTTAGGGGCCAACGTCCTGACTTTC | CASSPRLLGANVLTF
TRBJ1-2 | NA | 15 | TRBV19 | NA | TGTGCCAGTAGTATTCAACCCGGCGGGACTATTGGCTACACCTTC | CASSIQPGGTIGYTF
TRBJ2-2 | NA | 16 | TRBV6-6 | TRBD1 | TGTGCCAGCAGTCTCCGGGACAGTGGTAATGCCGGGGAGCTGTTTTTT | CASSLRDSGNAGELFF
TRBJ2-1 | NA | 16 | TRBV5-6 | NA | TGTGCCAGCAGCTTGGAGGCGGGATTGGGGTCAGATGAGCAGTTCTTC | CASSLEAGLGSDEQFF
TRBJ2-3 | NA | 16 | TRBV7-6 | TRBD2 | TGTGCCAGCAGCTTACCACTAGCGGGGGGGGTGGATACGCAGTATTTT | CASSLPLAGGVDTQYF
TRBJ1-3 | NA | 14 | TRBV6-5 | NA | TGTGCCAGCAGTCAGCAAGGGGCTGGAAACACCATATATTTT | CASSQQGAGNTIYF
TRBJ1-2 | once | 14 | TRBV29-1 | NA | TGCAGCGTTGACCCTACAGGGCTCGGCTATGGCTACACCTTC | CSVDPTGLGYGYTF
TRBJ2-5 | NA | 14 | TRBV10-2 | TRBD2 | TGCGCCAGCGGGACTAGCGGGGGCCAAGAGACCCAGTACTTC | CASGTSGGQETQYF
TRBJ2-7 | NA | 14 | TRBV2 | TRBD1 | TGTGCCAGCCTACAGGACAGGGGCTCCTACGAGCAGTACTTC | CASLQDRGSYEQYF
TRBJ1-2 | NA | 14 | TRBV5-6 | NA | TGTGCCAGCAGCCCCGGTAGCGCGGCCTATGGCTACACCTTC | CASSPGSAAYGYTF
TRBJ2-5 | NA | 16 | TRBV2 | TRBD2 | TGTGCCAGCAGATCCGGGACTAGCGGGAACCAAGAGACCCAGTACTTC | CASRSGTSGNQETQYF
TRBJ1-6 | NA | 15 | TRBV7-9 | TRBD1 | TGTGCCAGCAGCCCCCGAGGGACAGGCGATTCACCCCTCCACTTT | CASSPRGTGDSPLHF
TRBJ2-2 | NA | 20 | TRBV9 | TRBD2 | TGTGCCAGCAGCGCGCCGGGACTAGCGGGATTGGACCCGAGGTCCGGGGAGCTGTTTTTT | CASSAPGLAGLDPRSGELFF
TRBJ2-2 | NA | 13 | TRBV4-3 | NA | TGCGCCAGCAGCCAAGCTGCGGTCGGGGAGCTGTTTTTT | CASSQAAVGELFF
TRBJ1-1 | NA | 16 | TRBV4-3 | NA | TGCGCCAGCAGCCAAGATCTGGGGAGTATGAACACTGAAGCTTTCTTT | CASSQDLGSMNTEAFF
TRBJ2-7 | NA | 15 | TRBV4-1 | NA | TGCGCCAGCAGCCAAGAGGGGCAGGTTACCTACGAGCAGTACTTC | CASSQEGQVTYEQYF
TRBJ2-1 | NA | 16 | TRBV6-4 | TRBD1 | TGTGCCAGCAGTGACCAGGACAGGAGCTCCTACAATGAGCAGTTCTTC | CASSDQDRSSYNEQFF
TRBJ2-5 | NA | 16 | TRBV7-2 | TRBD1 | TGTGCCAGCAGCCAGACCGGGACAGGGGGTCGGGAGACCCAGTACTTC | CASSQTGTGGRETQYF
TRBJ2-2 | NA | 16 | TRBV6-4 | NA | TGTGCCAGCAGTGACACTAGTATGGGCCCCACCGGGGAGCTGTTTTTT | CASSDTSMGPTGELFF
TRBJ2-7 | NA | 14 | TRBV5-1 | NA | TGCGCCAGCAGCCAGTCAGGGCAACTGCACGAGCAGTACTTC | CASSQSGQLHEQYF
TRBJ2-7 | NA | 15 | TRBV6-6 | TRBD2 | TGTGCCAGCAGTTATTTAGCGGGAGGTCCCTACGAGCAGTACTTC | CASSYLAGGPYEQYF